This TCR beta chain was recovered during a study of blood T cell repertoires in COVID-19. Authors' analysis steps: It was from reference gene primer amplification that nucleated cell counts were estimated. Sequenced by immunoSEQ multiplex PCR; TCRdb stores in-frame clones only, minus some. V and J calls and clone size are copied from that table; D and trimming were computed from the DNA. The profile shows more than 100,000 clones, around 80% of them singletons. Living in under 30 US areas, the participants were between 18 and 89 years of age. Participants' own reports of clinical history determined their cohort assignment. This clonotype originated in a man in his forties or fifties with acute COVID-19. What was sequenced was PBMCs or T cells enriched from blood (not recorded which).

CDR3 nucleotides: TGTGCCAGCAGTGAACAGGGATCTGGCACTGAAGCTTTCTTT. This codes for CASSEQGSGTEAFF. The chain employs TRBV2 and TRBJ1-1; a weak D match, TRBD1 (5 bases). The CDR3 length is 14 residues. Trimming took off 2 bases at V and 4 bases at J, with 11 bases between the two ends. The germline V gene encodes CDR1 SNHLY and CDR2 FYNNEI.